Below are 14 T cell receptor beta chains sequenced from a single sample in a study of cytomegalovirus exposure and HLA in healthy donors. The data were produced by immunoSEQ multiplex PCR, yet TCRdb's version contains in-frame clones alone and is incomplete. The profile shows about 86,000 clones, around 92% of them singletons. The sequenced sample consisted of PBMCs. All receptors derive from a man between 18 and 35 years old in good health and CMV-seronegative.

The chain combines TRBV27 with TRBJ1-1, with D hard to call. Looked up from germline, CDR1 is MNHEY and CDR2 is SMNVEV (reference sequence). V was cut by 0 bases and J by 2 bases, with 22 bases left in between. The CDR3 totals 19 residues. This CDR3 is CASSLSWAEAPRINTEAFF. The DNA of the CDR3 is TGTGCCAGCAGTTTATCGTGGGCGGAGGCCCCGCGGATAAACACTGAAGCTTTCTTT.

V gene TRBV6-5 combines with J gene TRBJ2-7; 8 bases match TRBD2. The junction had 8 bases not matched to a gene; V was cut back by 5 bases and J by 2 bases. CDR1 and CDR2 (germline): MNHEY, SVGAGI. This CDR3 is built from 15 residues. In nucleotides, the CDR3 is TGTGCCAGCAGTACACCGGGACTAGGACCCTACGAGCAGTACTTC. Amino acids: CASSTPGLGPYEQYF.

The chain has TRBV7-2 and TRBJ1-3; 7 bases line up with TRBD1. CDR1 is SGHTA and CDR2 is FQGNSA in the germline V gene. V shed 1 base, J shed 3 bases, and the junction held 3 bases outside the gene matches. This CDR3 has 15 amino acids. CDR3: CASSLDSGGGNTIYF. CDR3 coding DNA: TGTGCCAGCAGCTTAGACTCAGGGGGTGGAAACACCATATATTTT. The complete variable domain, with remaining parts taken from reference TRBV7-2 and TRBJ1-3, reads GAGVSQSPSNKVTEKGKDVELRCDPISGHTALYWYRQSLGQGLEFLIYFQGNSAPDKSGLPSDRFSAERTGGSVSTLTIQRTQQEDSAVYLCASSLDSGGGNTIYFGEGSWLTVV.

This clone was counted only a few times. CDR3 sequence reads: CASSDRTGVGNTIYF. DNA for the CDR3: TGTGCCAGCAGCGACAGGACCGGGGTAGGAAACACCATATATTTT. The chain has TRBV7-6 and TRBJ1-3; TRBD1 is a possible D gene (6 bases). With 5 bases removed from V and 4 bases from J, the gap between germline ends came to 15 bases. This CDR3 is built from 15 residues. Germline CDR1 SGHVS, CDR2 FNYEAQ.

The chain recombines TRBV19 with TRBJ1-3; D uncertain. The ends were cut back, 3 bases at V and 0 bases at J, with 6 bases in the middle. Germline CDR1 LNHDA, CDR2 SQIVND (reference sequence). The CDR3 is 14 residues long. In DNA, the CDR3 is TGTGCCAGTAGTATTTCTAACTCTGGAAACACCATATATTTT. This codes for CASSISNSGNTIYF.

The gene calls are TRBV7-3 and TRBJ1-2; D call uncertain. Between the trimmed V and J ends, which lost 2 bases and 1 base, there was a span of 11 bases. CDR1 SGHTA and CDR2 FQGTGA come from the germline V gene. The CDR3 spans 15 residues. This chain's CDR3 is CASSLSSVGNYGYTF. CDR3 nucleotides: TGTGCCAGCAGCTTATCGAGCGTCGGTAACTATGGCTACACCTTC.

The chain couples TRBV11-2 to TRBJ2-7, with a tentative D call TRBD2 (6 bases). The CDR3 has 13 amino acids. Germline-derived CDR1 and CDR2 are SGHAT and FQNNGV. Between the trimmed V and J ends, which lost 8 bases and 6 bases, there was a span of 17 bases. The CDR3: CASRGRFGGEQYF. The CDR3 DNA follows: TGTGCCAGCCGGGGGAGATTTGGGGGCGAGCAGTACTTC.

The V call is TRBV12-2, the J call TRBJ2-5; the table's D call TRBD1 went unverified against the DNA. TRBV12-2 is a pseudogene locus. This CDR3 has 17 amino acids. DNA for the CDR3: TGTGCAAGTCGCTTATCTCCCGGGACAGCCTCCCAAGAGACCCAGTACTTC. It yields the protein CASRLSPGTASQETQYF.

The chain carries TRBV30 and TRBJ1-2; D call uncertain. The V gene lost 4 bases and the J gene lost 1 base, with 7 bases spanning the gap. The CDR3 spans 12 residues. Per germline, CDR1 GTSNPN and CDR2 SVGIG (reference sequence). CDR3 region: CAWTVYNYGYTF. For the CDR3, the DNA is TGTGCCTGGACTGTCTATAACTATGGCTACACCTTC.

The gene calls are TRBV4-2 and TRBJ2-7; 7 bases are a match to TRBD2. The V gene's germline CDR1 is LGHNA and CDR2 YNFKEQ. CDR3 length: 17 amino acids. V shed 2 bases, J shed 5 bases, and the junction held 15 bases outside the gene matches. CDR3 sequence: CASSQLAVGEGRHEQYF. The CDR3 DNA sequence: TGTGCCAGCAGCCAACTAGCTGTGGGGGAGGGCCGCCACGAGCAGTACTTC.

The chain carries TRBV9 and TRBJ1-1; 9 bases line up with TRBD1. The V gene's germline CDR1 is SGDLS and CDR2 YYNGEE. This CDR3 has 14 residues. V gave up 3 bases and J gave up 1 base; unmatched junction bases: 1. The DNA of the CDR3 is TGTGCCAGCAGCGGGGGACAGGGGAACACTGAAGCTTTCTTT. Translation: CASSGGQGNTEAFF.

This chain uses TRBV18 with TRBJ2-7, with a weak D call TRBD2 (6 bases). Trimming took 0 bases from V and 0 from J, leaving 12 bases between them. Germline CDR1 is KGHSH and CDR2 is LQKENI. CDR3 size: 16 residues. The CDR3 bases are TGTGCCAGCTCACCACCGAGGGAGGTCGGCTCCTACGAGCAGTACTTC. Its protein is CASSPPREVGSYEQYF. Full variable domain (outside the CDR3, taken from reference TRBV18 and TRBJ2-7): NAGVMQNPRHLVRRRGQEARLRCSPMKGHSHVYWYRQLPEEGLKFMVYLQKENIIDESGMPKERFSAEFPKEGPSILRIQQVVRGDSAAYFCASSPPREVGSYEQYFGPGTRLTVT.

The rearrangement links TRBV19 to TRBJ2-1, with 9 bases that match TRBD2. Trimming cost V 3 bases and J 4 bases; bases outside gene matches: 4. Germline-derived CDR1 and CDR2 are LNHDA and SQIVND (reference sequence). CDR3 length: 15 residues. The CDR3: CASSISLAGYNEQFF. CDR3 sequence (DNA): TGTGCCAGTAGTATCAGCCTAGCGGGGTACAATGAGCAGTTCTTC. The full variable domain, its missing parts supplied by reference TRBV19 and TRBJ2-1, is DGGITQSPKYLFRKEGQNVTLSCEQNLNHDAMYWYRQDPGQGLRLIYYSQIVNDFQKGDIAEGYSVSREKKESFPLTVTSAQKNPTAFYLCASSISLAGYNEQFFGPGTRLTVL.

This clone was recorded once. The rearrangement links TRBV10-3 to TRBJ1-3; 10 positions match TRBD1. Germline assignment: CDR1 ENHRY and CDR2 SYGVKD. CDR3 size: 15 residues. After removal of 7 bases from V and 3 bases from J, the junction contained 6 bases not matched to a gene. Here the CDR3 DNA reads TGTGCCATCACTCCGGGACAGGGGAATGGAAACACCATATATTTT. This encodes CAITPGQGNGNTIYF.